These T cell receptor beta chains were read from a single sample in a study of cytomegalovirus exposure and HLA in healthy donors. Clones were read by immunoSEQ multiplex PCR, and TCRdb kept only the in-frame ones, dropping some. This table holds about 140,000 clones, roughly four fifths found once. The sample taken for sequencing was PBMCs. Every receptor here comes from a man aged 18 to 30 in good health and CMV-seropositive. The CDR3 runs from the conserved cysteine through the conserved F or W. Fields, in order: J gene, V gene, CDR3 length, CDR3 protein.

J: TRBJ2-3; V: TRBV19; length: 14; CDR3: CASTQDRITDTQYF
J: TRBJ2-1; V: TRBV30; length: 12; CDR3: CAWSTTNNEQFF
J: TRBJ2-7; V: TRBV27; length: 14; CDR3: CASSLQGVSLEQYF
J: TRBJ2-6; V: TRBV2; length: 12; CDR3: CASSSGANVLTF
J: TRBJ2-5; V: TRBV28; length: 15; CDR3: CASSSLLEGRETQYF
J: TRBJ1-2; V: TRBV27; length: 14; CDR3: CASSPAVYNYGYTF
J: TRBJ2-7; V: TRBV11-2; length: 13; CDR3: CASSRTGAYEQYF
J: TRBJ2-3; V: TRBV7-9; length: 16; CDR3: CASSLQAGGPTDTQYF
J: TRBJ1-1; V: TRBV27; length: 15; CDR3: CASSPPTKWNTEAFF
J: TRBJ2-3; V: TRBV5-1; length: 16; CDR3: CASSLGGGPGTDTQYF
J: TRBJ1-2; V: TRBV27; length: 14; CDR3: CASSPRQRYYGYTF
J: TRBJ2-2; V: TRBV18; length: 16; CDR3: CASSPASGRRTGELFF
J: TRBJ1-1; V: TRBV29-1; length: 14; CDR3: CSVVGGRDGTEAFF
J: TRBJ1-5; V: TRBV27; length: 14; CDR3: CASSLAGIGQPQHF
J: TRBJ1-5; V: TRBV27; length: 17; CDR3: CASSPNPTGGGHQPQHF
J: TRBJ2-1; V: TRBV6-5; length: 16; CDR3: CASSWASGRRYNEQFF
J: TRBJ1-5; V: TRBV28; length: 15; CDR3: CASSQAGTGVQPQHF
J: TRBJ2-1; V: TRBV7-8; length: 16; CDR3: CASSPREAGGYNEQFF
J: TRBJ2-7; V: TRBV18; length: 16; CDR3: CASSPKTGALAYEQYF
J: TRBJ1-1; V: TRBV16; length: 14; CDR3: CASSRDRGNTEAFF
J: TRBJ1-2; V: TRBV6-4; length: 14; CDR3: CASSGSNTGGSYTF
J: TRBJ2-3; V: TRBV7-2; length: 16; CDR3: CASSLEAGAGTDTQYF
J: TRBJ2-7; V: TRBV27; length: 16; CDR3: CASSLRGGQGVYEQYF
J: TRBJ2-1; V: TRBV6-4; length: 14; CDR3: CASSDGLAVNEQFF
J: TRBJ2-5; V: TRBV7-2; length: 15; CDR3: CASTLVGRGRARPYF
J: TRBJ2-3; V: TRBV6-6; length: 15; CDR3: CASTLPGQGTDTQYF
J: TRBJ2-7; V: TRBV7-3; length: 13; CDR3: CASRPTEGGEQYF
J: TRBJ1-6; V: TRBV14; length: 15; CDR3: CASSQSGTGSPPLHF
J: TRBJ2-3; V: TRBV2; length: 14; CDR3: CASRLRGGTDTQYF
J: TRBJ1-2; V: TRBV28; length: 16; CDR3: CASSYPWTGGNYGYTF
J: TRBJ1-5; V: TRBV19; length: 14; CDR3: CASMDIVSNQPQHF
J: TRBJ1-5; V: TRBV7-9; length: 15; CDR3: CASSPGTGLFQPQHF
J: TRBJ2-7; V: TRBV29-1; length: 12; CDR3: CSARAGSYEQYF
J: TRBJ2-5; V: TRBV4-1; length: 14; CDR3: CASSQGHFQETQYF
J: TRBJ2-2; V: TRBV14; length: 16; CDR3: CASSQEGTADTGELFF
J: TRBJ1-1; V: TRBV11-2; length: 13; CDR3: CASRQTGVPEAFF
J: TRBJ1-3; V: TRBV5-1; length: 15; CDR3: CASSFTGDSGNTIYF
J: TRBJ2-7; V: TRBV30; length: 16; CDR3: CAWSVSRGGRRDEQYF
J: TRBJ2-3; V: TRBV5-1; length: 15; CDR3: CASSRIAGGLDTQYF
J: TRBJ1-2; V: TRBV6-1; length: 12; CDR3: CASSASGCGYTF
J: TRBJ1-5; V: TRBV6-1; length: 18; CDR3: CASSERLNRGRSNQPQHF
J: TRBJ1-5; V: TRBV2; length: 14; CDR3: CASSRGTENQPQHF
J: TRBJ2-6; V: TRBV4-1; length: 18; CDR3: CASSQEGLLSSGANVLTF
J: TRBJ2-1; V: TRBV9; length: 14; CDR3: CASTTGSISDEQFF
J: TRBJ2-7; V: TRBV28; length: 15; CDR3: CASSSTGYIGYEQYF
J: TRBJ2-1; V: TRBV27; length: 13; CDR3: CASRPRAHNEQFF
J: TRBJ1-2; V: TRBV18; length: 16; CDR3: CASSAGTGNSNYGYTF
J: TRBJ2-2; V: TRBV6-4; length: 16; CDR3: CASSDKLAGDTGELFF
J: TRBJ2-7; V: TRBV9; length: 14; CDR3: CASSVGRGEREQYF
J: TRBJ2-3; V: TRBV6-4; length: 12; CDR3: CASTLATDTQYF
J: TRBJ2-3; V: TRBV7-2; length: 14; CDR3: CASSRPGNTDTQYF
J: TRBJ2-7; V: TRBV10-3; length: 15; CDR3: CAISESGDRTYEQYF
J: TRBJ1-2; V: TRBV18; length: 15; CDR3: CASSLDGGVGYGYTF
J: TRBJ1-2; V: TRBV5-5; length: 13; CDR3: CASSHTGLYGYTF